The next 7 T cell receptor beta chains were all read from a single sample in a study of control samples from healthy donors and cancer patients. Here immunoSEQ multiplex PCR was the method, and the copy in TCRdb shows in-frame clones only, minus some. The table shows 200,000 to 250,000 clones, with 90% to 95% occurring only once. The specimen was blood. These receptors were taken from a man aged 50 or older in good health.

The CDR3 sequence: CASSINRGANVLTF. The CDR3 DNA is TGTGCCAGTAGTATAAACAGGGGGGCCAACGTCCTGACTTTC. The chain uses TRBV19 and TRBJ2-6; a weak D match, TRBD1 (5 bases). Looked up from germline, CDR1 is LNHDA and CDR2 is SQIVND (reference sequence). The CDR3 extends over 14 amino acids. Trimming removed 2 bases at V and 4 bases at J, with 6 bases between.

The CDR3 coding sequence is TGCGCCAGCAGCCAAGATGGGACAGGCTCGTATGGTGAGCAGTACTTC. Translation gives CASSQDGTGSYGEQYF. This chain uses TRBV4-1 with TRBJ2-7; 8 bases agree with TRBD1. The CDR3 is 16 amino acids. Germline loops: CDR1 MGHRA, CDR2 YSYEKL. V lost 0 bases and J lost 7; bases outside the gene matches: 11.

The J gene is TRBJ2-6, the V gene TRBV28; TRBD2 might be the D (5 bases). Germline V gene lookup returns CDR1 MDHEN and CDR2 SYDVKM. This CDR3 is 16 amino acids long. V was cut by 7 bases and J by 2 bases, with 15 bases left in between. CDR3 protein: CASNHAGLAGANVLTF. The CDR3 DNA sequence: TGTGCCAGCAACCACGCGGGTCTCGCTGGGGCCAACGTCCTGACTTTC.

The chain employs TRBV4-1 and TRBJ1-4; a weak D match, TRBD1 (6 bases). Germline CDR1 reads MGHRA; CDR2 reads YSYEKL. V gave up 1 base and J gave up 7 bases, with 25 bases separating them. The CDR3 is 19 amino acids. For the CDR3, the DNA is TGCGCCAGCAGCCAAGGTGGAGGGTTTCGTTTAGGACAGACTGAAAAACTGTTTTTT. Translating it yields CASSQGGGFRLGQTEKLFF.

This chain connects TRBV28 to TRBJ1-4, with TRBD1 matching 9 bases. V trimming: 6 bases; J trimming: 8 bases; junction bases outside the gene matches: 10. This CDR3 has 15 residues. CDR1 is MDHEN and CDR2 is SYDVKM in the germline V gene. The CDR3 protein is CASSDPGQGREKLFF. The CDR3 DNA sequence: TGTGCCAGCAGCGACCCGGGACAGGGTCGGGAAAAACTGTTTTTT.

The J gene is TRBJ1-1, the V gene TRBV5-6; 9 nucleotides align to TRBD1. The junction had 4 bases not matched to a gene; V was cut back by 2 bases and J by 5 bases. The germline V gene has CDR1 SGHDT and CDR2 YYEEEE. CDR3 length: 14 residues. The CDR3 DNA follows: TGTGCCAGCAGCTTTTGGACAGGGGTAACTGAAGCTTTCTTT. It is translated as CASSFWTGVTEAFF. Variable domain in full (rest from reference TRBV5-6 and TRBJ1-1): DAGVTQSPTHLIKTRGQQVTLRCSPKSGHDTVSWYQQALGQGPQFIFQYYEEEERQRGNFPDRFSGHQFPNYSSELNVNALLLGDSALYLCASSFWTGVTEAFFGQGTRLTVV.

In nucleotides, the CDR3 is TGTGCCAGCAGCTTAGGGAGGGGGAAGTTGAACACTGAAGCTTTCTTT. Its protein product is CASSLGRGKLNTEAFF. This rearrangement joins TRBV11-1 to TRBJ1-1, with D perhaps TRBD1 (6 bases). V was cut by 1 base and J by 0 bases, with 12 bases left in between. The CDR3 runs 16 residues. Germline V gene sequence: CDR1 SGHAT, CDR2 FQDESV (reference sequence).